The next 19 T cell receptor beta chains were all read from a single sample in a study of Graves' ophthalmopathy and Graves' hyperthyroidism. Amplification from RNA transcripts yielded the TCR beta CDR3 regions. Following a first-round RT-PCR that used HTBI primers, a second-round multiplex PCR was carried out. In TCRdb, the multiplex PCR reads were re-called with MiXCR into one record per CDR3 protein. The sample lists roughly 610,000 distinct CDR3 sequences; about a fifth were seen once. The sample was peripheral blood. All receptors come from a woman aged 18 to 35 with stable Graves' hyperthyroidism. Some clones in this sample may be carry-over from other donors' samples.

This clonotype was picked up many times. The chain joins TRBV12-3 or TRBV12-4 to TRBJ1-5; TRBD1 agrees at 12 bases. Trimming cost V 7 bases and J 6 bases; bases outside gene matches: 10. There are 16 residues in the CDR3. As DNA, the CDR3 is TGTGCCAGCACAATTGGGACAGGGGGCTATCTTCAGCCCCAGCATTTT. Protein product: CASTIGTGGYLQPQHF.

In this sample, this clonotype turned up a few times. With a much larger clone just one base away, this may be a read error. This rearrangement joins TRBV25-1 to TRBJ2-7; D gene ambiguous. The CDR3 spans 12 residues. The germline V gene has CDR1 MGHDK and CDR2 SYGVNS. The CDR3 nucleotides are TGTGCCAGCAGTGAATGGGGTTACGAGCGGTACTTC. Translation: CASSEWGYERYF.

The chain couples TRBV6-5 to TRBJ1-2; D remains ambiguous. The CDR3 is made up of 13 amino acids. The V end was cut by 2 bases, the J end by 3 bases, with 7 bases between. Germline CDR1 is MNHEY and CDR2 is SVGAGI. The CDR3 loop reads CASSYGLYYGYTF. The DNA for the CDR3 is TGTGCCAGCAGTTACGGGCTTTACTATGGCTACACCTTC.

This clonotype has at least ten counts. V usage is TRBV9 and J usage is TRBJ1-4; 11 bases match TRBD1. The CDR3 spans 13 residues. Germline trimming cut 3 bases from V and 11 bases from J; bases unmatched to any gene: 3. Germline V gives CDR1 SGDLS, CDR2 YYNGEE. The CDR3 bases are TGTGCCAGCAGCGCGGACAGGGGGCAGAAACTGTTTTTT. It specifies CASSADRGQKLFF.

There are a few counts of this clonotype. V usage is TRBV3-1 and J usage is TRBJ1-6, with TRBD1 as a possible D gene (5 bases). CDR1 and CDR2 from the germline V gene are LGHDT and YNNKEL (reference sequence). CDR3 length: 14 amino acids. V was cut by 1 base and J by 7 bases, with 8 bases left in between. The chain's CDR3 is CASSQGRENSPLHF. CDR3 coding DNA: TGTGCCAGCAGCCAAGGCAGGGAGAATTCACCCCTCCACTTT.

This clonotype has a count of ten or more. The J gene is TRBJ1-2, the V gene TRBV29-1, with D possibly TRBD1 on 6 matching bases. The CDR3 covers 13 residues. In germline, CDR1 is SQVTM, CDR2 ANQGSEA. V dropped 7 bases and J dropped 8 bases, with 20 bases sitting between them. CDR3 loop: CSGTTVGARGYTF. CDR3 sequence (DNA): TGCAGCGGTACGACTGTGGGGGCGAGGGGCTACACCTTC.

This clonotype has just a few counts. The CDR3 sequence is CASSQEELFSGNTIYF. The CDR3 coding sequence is TGCGCCAGCAGCCAAGAAGAGCTGTTCTCTGGAAACACCATATATTTT. The gene calls are TRBV4-1 and TRBJ1-3; D ambiguous. The V end was cut by 0 bases, the J end by 0 bases, with 9 bases between. The CDR3 loop spans 16 amino acids. The germline gives CDR1 MGHRA, CDR2 YSYEKL.

This clonotype was counted ten times or more. J is TRBJ1-1 and V is TRBV7-3; TRBD1 matches 7 bases. CDR1 and CDR2 (germline): SGHTA, FQGTGA. The CDR3 runs 14 residues. The trim removed 3 bases at V and 2 bases at J, leaving 3 bases unmatched. CDR3 sequence (DNA): TGTGCCAGCAGCTTGGGACAGCATAACACTGAAGCTTTCTTT. Translating gives CASSLGQHNTEAFF.

This clonotype was seen a single time. This chain joins TRBV12-3 or TRBV12-4 and TRBJ1-1; D gene ambiguous. V lost 5 bases, J lost 1 base, and 14 bases lay in between. This CDR3 has 15 amino acids. CDR3 residues: CASSPRTAPNTEAFF. The CDR3 coding sequence is TGTGCCAGCAGTCCTCGGACGGCCCCGAACACTGAAGCTTTCTTT.

This clonotype has more than one count but fewer than ten. The chain uses TRBV28 and TRBJ2-7; the match to TRBD2 covers 7 bases. The germline CDR1 and CDR2 sequences are MDHEN and SYDVKM. Trimming removed 2 bases from V and 5 bases from J; junction bases left unmatched: 12. CDR3 length: 16 residues. Here the CDR3 DNA reads TGTGCCAGCAGTTTAAATAGAGGGGCAGGGAGGGACGAGCAGTACTTC. This codes for CASSLNRGAGRDEQYF.

The V call is TRBV12-3 or TRBV12-4, the J call TRBJ1-3; no firm D call. This CDR3 has 15 amino acids. V lost 5 bases and J lost 2, with 13 bases in between. The CDR3 is CASSPRGSAGNTIYF. As DNA, the CDR3 is TGTGCCAGCAGTCCCCGAGGGAGCGCTGGAAACACCATATATTTT.

With respect to this clonotype: A much larger clone lies one base from this, so it may be a read error. The V call is TRBV19, the J call TRBJ1-2, with D perhaps matching TRBD1 (5 bases). The CDR3 sequence is 13 residues long. Germline V gene sequence: CDR1 LNHDA, CDR2 SQIVND (reference sequence). The CDR3 spells CAGRPGTSEGYTF. CDR3 DNA: TGTGCCGGTAGACCCGGGACGTCGGAGGGCTACACCTTC.

Many counts were recorded for this clonotype. V is TRBV3-1 and J is TRBJ1-3; tentative D call: TRBD1 (6 bases). The CDR3 runs 15 residues. Trimming pared 0 bases from V and 4 bases from J, leaving 10 bases between. Germline V gives CDR1 LGHDT, CDR2 YNNKEL (reference sequence). The CDR3 coding sequence is TGTGCCAGCAGCCAAGATGTAACAGGGGGAAACACCATATATTTT. Residues: CASSQDVTGGNTIYF.

This clonotype was counted many times. The chain has TRBV28 and TRBJ2-3; no reliable D call. Germline V CDR1 and CDR2: MDHEN, SYDVKM. V lost 5 bases, J lost 2 bases, and 5 bases lay in between. The CDR3 length is 12 residues. CDR3 DNA: TGTGCCAGCAGTCCGCACACAGATACGCAGTATTTT. Translating it yields CASSPHTDTQYF.

This chain connects TRBV6-1 to TRBJ1-1, with D possibly matching TRBD1 (6 bases). The ends were cut back, 5 bases at V and 5 bases at J, with 18 bases in the middle. This CDR3 has 15 residues. Germline V lookup: CDR1 MNHNS, CDR2 SASEGT. CDR3 nucleotides: TGTGCCAGCAGTCCGTCCGGGGGGCTGCGGACTGAAGCTTTCTTT. It is translated as CASSPSGGLRTEAFF.

This clonotype came up a few times. The chain uses TRBV4-1 and TRBJ1-6, with D possibly matching TRBD1 (5 bases). Trimming stripped 1 base from V and 6 bases from J, with 7 bases between. The CDR3 is made up of 14 amino acids. Germline CDR1 reads MGHRA; CDR2 reads YSYEKL. CDR3 sequence reads: CASSQVRVNSPLHF. CDR3 DNA sequence: TGCGCCAGCAGCCAAGTCAGGGTTAATTCACCCCTCCACTTT.

This clonotype has at least ten counts. The chain combines TRBV20-1 with TRBJ1-5, with D unclear. Germline V gives CDR1 DFQATT, CDR2 SNEGSKA (reference sequence). The V end was cut by 3 bases, the J end by 3 bases, with 12 bases between. The CDR3 is 14 amino acids. The CDR3 sequence: CSASSTPYNQPQHF. The CDR3, as DNA: TGCAGTGCTAGCTCGACGCCCTACAATCAGCCCCAGCATTTT.

This clonotype was counted at least ten times. The chain joins TRBV6-2 or TRBV6-3 to TRBJ2-6; no clear D. The CDR3 runs to 17 residues. Germline lookup yields CDR1 MNHEY and CDR2 SVGEGT. With 2 bases removed from V and 0 bases from J, the gap between germline ends came to 11 bases. The CDR3 here is CASSYGVRPSGANVLTF. Written as DNA, the CDR3 is TGTGCCAGCAGTTACGGTGTCAGGCCCTCTGGGGCCAACGTCCTGACTTTC.

This clonotype appeared a few times. The chain recombines TRBV6-4 with TRBJ2-6; a weak D match, TRBD2 (5 bases). The CDR3 loop spans 15 amino acids. Trimming shortened V by 7 bases and J by 6 bases, and 16 bases separated the two germline ends. CDR1 and CDR2 from the germline V gene are MRHNA and SNTAGT. This CDR3 is CASNLRSGAANVLTF. The CDR3 DNA sequence: TGTGCCAGCAATTTACGGAGCGGTGCGGCCAACGTCCTGACTTTC.